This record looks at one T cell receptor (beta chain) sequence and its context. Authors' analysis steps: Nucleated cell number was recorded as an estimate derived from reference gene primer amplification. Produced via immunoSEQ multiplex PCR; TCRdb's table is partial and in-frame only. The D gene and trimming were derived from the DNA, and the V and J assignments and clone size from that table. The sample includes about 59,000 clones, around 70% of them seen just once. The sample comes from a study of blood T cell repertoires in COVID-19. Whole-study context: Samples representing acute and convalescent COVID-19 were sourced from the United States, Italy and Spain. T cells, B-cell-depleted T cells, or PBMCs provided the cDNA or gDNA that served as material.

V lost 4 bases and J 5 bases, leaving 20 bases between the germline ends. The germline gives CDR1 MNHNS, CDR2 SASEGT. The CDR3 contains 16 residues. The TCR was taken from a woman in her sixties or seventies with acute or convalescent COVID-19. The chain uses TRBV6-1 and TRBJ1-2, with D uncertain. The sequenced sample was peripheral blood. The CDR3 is CASSVSMRVTIYGYTF. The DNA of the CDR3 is TGTGCCAGCAGTGTAAGCATGAGGGTGACAATTTATGGCTACACCTTC.